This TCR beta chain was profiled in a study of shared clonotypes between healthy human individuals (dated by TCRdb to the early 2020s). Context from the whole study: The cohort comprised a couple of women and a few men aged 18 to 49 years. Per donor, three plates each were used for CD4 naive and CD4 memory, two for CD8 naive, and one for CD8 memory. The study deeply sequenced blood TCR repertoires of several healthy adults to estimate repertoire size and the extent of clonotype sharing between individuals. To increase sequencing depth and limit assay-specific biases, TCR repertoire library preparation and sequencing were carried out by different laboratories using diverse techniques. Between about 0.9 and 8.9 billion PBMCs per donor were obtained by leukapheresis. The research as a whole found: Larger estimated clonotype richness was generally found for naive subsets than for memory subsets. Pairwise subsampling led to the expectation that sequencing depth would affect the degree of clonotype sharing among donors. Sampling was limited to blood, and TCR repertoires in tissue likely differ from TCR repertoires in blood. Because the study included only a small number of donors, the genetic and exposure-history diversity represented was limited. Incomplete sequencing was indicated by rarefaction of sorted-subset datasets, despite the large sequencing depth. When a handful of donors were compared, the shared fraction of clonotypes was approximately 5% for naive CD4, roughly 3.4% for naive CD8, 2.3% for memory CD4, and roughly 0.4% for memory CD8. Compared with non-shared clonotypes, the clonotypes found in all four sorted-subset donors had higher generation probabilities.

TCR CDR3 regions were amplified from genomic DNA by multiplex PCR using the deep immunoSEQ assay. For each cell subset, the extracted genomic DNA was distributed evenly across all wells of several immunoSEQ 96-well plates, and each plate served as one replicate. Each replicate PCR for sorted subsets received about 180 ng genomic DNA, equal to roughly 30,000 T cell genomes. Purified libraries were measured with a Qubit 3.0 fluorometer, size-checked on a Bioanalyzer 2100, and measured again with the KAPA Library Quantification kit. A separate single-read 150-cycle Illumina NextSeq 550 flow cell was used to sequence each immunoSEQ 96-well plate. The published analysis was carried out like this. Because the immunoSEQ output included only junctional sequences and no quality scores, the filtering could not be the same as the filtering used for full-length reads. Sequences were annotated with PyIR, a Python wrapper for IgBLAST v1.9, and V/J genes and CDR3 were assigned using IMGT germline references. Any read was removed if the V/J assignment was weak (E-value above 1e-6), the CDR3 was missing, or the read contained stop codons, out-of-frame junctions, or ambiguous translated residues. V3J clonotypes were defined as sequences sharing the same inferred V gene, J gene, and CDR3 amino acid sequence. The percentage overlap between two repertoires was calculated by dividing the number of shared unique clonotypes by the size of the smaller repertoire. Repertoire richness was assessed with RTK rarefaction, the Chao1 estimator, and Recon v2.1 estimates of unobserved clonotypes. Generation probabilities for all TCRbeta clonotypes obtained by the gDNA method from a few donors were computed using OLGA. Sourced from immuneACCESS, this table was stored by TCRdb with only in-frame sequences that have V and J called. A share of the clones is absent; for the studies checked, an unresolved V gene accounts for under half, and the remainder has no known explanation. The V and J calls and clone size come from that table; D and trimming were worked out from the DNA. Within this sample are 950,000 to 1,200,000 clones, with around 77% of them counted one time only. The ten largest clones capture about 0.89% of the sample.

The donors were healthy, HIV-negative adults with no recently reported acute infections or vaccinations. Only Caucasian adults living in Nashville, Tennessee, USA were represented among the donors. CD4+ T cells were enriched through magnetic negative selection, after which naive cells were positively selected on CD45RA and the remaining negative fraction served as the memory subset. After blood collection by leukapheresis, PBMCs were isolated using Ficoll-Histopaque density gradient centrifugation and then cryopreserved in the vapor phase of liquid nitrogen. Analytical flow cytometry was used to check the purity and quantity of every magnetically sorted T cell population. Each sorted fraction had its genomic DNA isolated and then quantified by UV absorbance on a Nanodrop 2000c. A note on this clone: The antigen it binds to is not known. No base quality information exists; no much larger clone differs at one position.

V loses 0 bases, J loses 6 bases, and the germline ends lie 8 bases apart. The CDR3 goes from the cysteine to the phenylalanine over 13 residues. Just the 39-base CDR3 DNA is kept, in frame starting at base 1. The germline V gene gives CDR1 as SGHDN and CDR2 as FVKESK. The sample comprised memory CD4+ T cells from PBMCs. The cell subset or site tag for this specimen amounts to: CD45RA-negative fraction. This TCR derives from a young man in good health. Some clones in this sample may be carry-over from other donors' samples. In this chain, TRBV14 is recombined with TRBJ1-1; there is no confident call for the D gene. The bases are TGTGCCAGCAGCCAAGATCTGGGCGCTGAAGCTTTCTTT. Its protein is CASSQDLGAEAFF.